These T cell receptor beta chains were read from a single sample in a study of CD8+CD57+ T cells in acquired aplastic anemia. MiXCR was run by TCRdb on the reads, yielding one entry per CDR3 protein. The repertoire includes 200,000 or so distinct CDR3 sequences, 64% of them detected once, and 40% to 55% sits in the top ten. The sample was sorted CD4+, CD8+, or CD8+CD57+ T cells (not recorded which) from PBMCs. These receptors all come from a human donor with severe aplastic anemia or a healthy control (not recorded which). Each CDR3 is given with its conserved first and last residue. A D gene is named only where the DNA matches it firmly. Only part of the rows carry a size: once, few, many, or a class if the clone is expanded.

j_call: TRBJ2-2; clone_size: -; d_call: -; v_call: TRBV7-3; cdr3_nt: TGTGCCAGCAGTCCCCAGCTAACCGGGGAGCTGTTTTTT; cdr3_aa: CASSPQLTGELFF
j_call: TRBJ2-7; clone_size: -; d_call: -; v_call: TRBV5-8; cdr3_nt: TGTGCCAACTTGGAGCCGCAGCTCTACGAGCAGTACTTC; cdr3_aa: CANLEPQLYEQYF
j_call: TRBJ2-1; clone_size: -; d_call: TRBD1; v_call: TRBV19; cdr3_nt: TGTGCCAGCAGCTTAATTCGGGACAGGGACAATGAGCAGTTCTTC; cdr3_aa: CASSLIRDRDNEQFF
j_call: TRBJ2-7; clone_size: once; d_call: TRBD2; v_call: TRBV7-9; cdr3_nt: TGTGCCAGCAGCTTTCGACAGACTAGCGGGAGTACAAACGAGCAGTACTTC; cdr3_aa: CASSFRQTSGSTNEQYF
j_call: TRBJ2-3; clone_size: many; d_call: TRBD2; v_call: TRBV19; cdr3_nt: TGTGCCAGTACTCCAGCGGGGGGGCAGGCAGATACGCAGTATTTT; cdr3_aa: CASTPAGGQADTQYF
j_call: TRBJ2-1; clone_size: -; d_call: TRBD2; v_call: TRBV20-1; cdr3_nt: TGCAGTGCTAGAGGATGGCTAGCGGGGCGCAATGAGCAGTTCTTC; cdr3_aa: CSARGWLAGRNEQFF
j_call: TRBJ1-6; clone_size: few; d_call: -; v_call: TRBV11-2; cdr3_nt: TGTGCCAGCAGCTTTGCCCAGGGTAATTCACCCCTCCACTTT; cdr3_aa: CASSFAQGNSPLHF
j_call: TRBJ2-3; clone_size: many; d_call: -; v_call: TRBV4-1; cdr3_nt: TGCGCCAGCAGCCAAGATCGGGTTAGAAACACAGATACGCAGTATTTT; cdr3_aa: CASSQDRVRNTDTQYF
j_call: TRBJ2-7; clone_size: few; d_call: TRBD2; v_call: TRBV29-1; cdr3_nt: TGCAGCGTTGATTCTATTCGGGAGGGCCGAACGGCCGACGAGCAGTACTTC; cdr3_aa: CSVDSIREGRTADEQYF
j_call: TRBJ1-2; clone_size: -; d_call: -; v_call: TRBV5-8; cdr3_nt: TGTGCCAGCAGCCCCGGGTCCCACCGTAACTATGGCTACACCTTC; cdr3_aa: CASSPGSHRNYGYTF